The next 7 T cell receptor beta chains were all read from a single sample in a study of vaccination and CD4 T cells after COVID-19. These TCRs' antigens remain unknown. Sequencing of DNA taken from cultured CD4+ T cells relied on the Oncomine TCR Beta short-read assay. Each CDR3 protein gets one entry after TCRdb re-called the PCR reads with MiXCR. The sample contains 15,000 to 20,000 distinct CDR3 sequences, approximately 63% of which appear only once. Treatment noted: approximately 10-day PBMC culture with coronavirus spike peptide pools or control peptides (ViraFEST assay). The sequenced sample was CD4+ T cells from blood, cultured in vitro. These receptor sequences come from a human donor who had recovered from COVID-19.

The rearrangement joins TRBV5-1 to TRBJ1-2; no clear D. The V gene lost 3 bases and the J gene lost 8 bases, with 14 bases spanning the gap. The germline gives CDR1 SGHRS, CDR2 YFSETQ. This CDR3 has 13 residues. In DNA form, the CDR3 reads TGCGCCAGCAGCTACGACCCCGTTGGAGGCTACACCTTC. This sequence encodes CASSYDPVGGYTF.

V usage is TRBV11-2 and J usage is TRBJ2-5; D is possibly TRBD1 (6 bases). V lost 4 bases, J lost 2 bases, and 20 bases lay in between. The CDR3 sequence is 17 residues long. In germline, CDR1 is SGHAT, CDR2 FQNNGV. The CDR3 DNA follows: TGTGCCAGCAGCTCTCTCCCGCGGCAGGGGTCTCAAGAGACCCAGTACTTC. Translation gives CASSSLPRQGSQETQYF. Full variable domain (missing parts from reference TRBV11-2 and TRBJ2-5): EAGVAQSPRYKIIEKRQSVAFWCNPISGHATLYWYQQILGQGPKLLIQFQNNGVVDDSQLPKDRFSAERLKGVDSTLKIQPAKLEDSAVYLCASSSLPRQGSQETQYFGPGTRLLVL.

To note about this clonotype: One end of the junction is discordant with germline, which a read error may explain. The V and J genes are TRBV6-1 and TRBJ1-1; D may be TRBD1 (6 bases). The CDR3 has 12 residues. Germline assignment: CDR1 MNHNS and CDR2 SASEGT. The CDR3 here is CASRDWGGEVFF. The CDR3 nucleotides read TGTGCCAGCAGGGACTGGGGGGGCGAAGTTTTCTTT.

This rearrangement joins TRBV20-1 to TRBJ2-7; 10 bases agree with TRBD2. Germline trimming cut 0 bases from V and 6 bases from J; bases unmatched to any gene: 8. CDR1 DFQATT and CDR2 SNEGSKA come from the germline V gene (reference sequence). The CDR3 contains 15 residues. The DNA of the CDR3 is TGCAGTGCTAGAGATCCTAGCGGGAGTGGAAGCGAGCAGTACTTC. Protein sequence: CSARDPSGSGSEQYF.

The chain joins TRBV5-5 to TRBJ1-2; tentatively, D is TRBD1 (5 bases). This CDR3 is 15 amino acids long. The germline gives CDR1 SGHKS, CDR2 YYEKEE (reference sequence). V lost 4 bases and J lost 3, with 16 bases in between. The CDR3, as DNA: TGTGCCAGCAGCCGTTCGGGCGTAGGGGACTATGGCTACACCTTC. It encodes CASSRSGVGDYGYTF. Together with reference TRBV5-5 and TRBJ1-2, the CDR3 gives the full variable domain: DAGVTQSPTHLIKTRGQQVTLRCSPISGHKSVSWYQQVLGQGPQFIFQYYEKEERGRGNFPDRFSARQFPNYSSELNVNALLLGDSALYLCASSRSGVGDYGYTFGSGTRLTVV.

This clonotype was counted a single time. This chain connects TRBV7-2 to TRBJ2-7; 11 positions match TRBD2. Germline V lookup: CDR1 SGHTA, CDR2 FQGNSA. V shed 3 bases and J 4 bases; nucleotides not matched to a gene: 5. The length of the CDR3 is 15 residues. CDR3 loop: CASSLTSGDLYEQYF. The CDR3 bases are TGTGCCAGCAGCTTGACTAGCGGGGACTTATACGAGCAGTACTTC.

This clonotype appeared a few times. The chain combines TRBV7-9 with TRBJ2-1; D unclear. Germline CDR1 reads SEHNR; CDR2 reads FQNEAQ (reference sequence). Trimming removed 3 bases from V and 4 bases from J, with 4 bases in between. There are 12 residues in the CDR3. CDR3 sequence: CASSFQYNEQFF. In nucleotides, the CDR3 is TGTGCCAGCAGCTTCCAGTACAATGAGCAGTTCTTC. The full variable domain, with the rest looked up from reference TRBV7-9 and TRBJ2-1, is DTGVSQNPRHKITKRGQNVTFRCDPISEHNRLYWYRQTLGQGPEFLTYFQNEAQLEKSRLLSDRFSAERPKGSFSTLEIQRTEQGDSAMYLCASSFQYNEQFFGPGTRLTVL.